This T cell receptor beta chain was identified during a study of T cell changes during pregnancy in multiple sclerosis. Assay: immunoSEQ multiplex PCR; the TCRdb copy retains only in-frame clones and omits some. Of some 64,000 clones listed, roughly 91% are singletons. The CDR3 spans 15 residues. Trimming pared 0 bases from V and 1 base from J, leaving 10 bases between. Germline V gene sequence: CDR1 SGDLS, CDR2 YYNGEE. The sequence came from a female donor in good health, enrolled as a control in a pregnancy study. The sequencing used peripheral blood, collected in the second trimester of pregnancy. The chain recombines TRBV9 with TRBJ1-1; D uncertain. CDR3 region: CASSVDVRGNTEAFF. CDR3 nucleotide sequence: TGTGCCAGCAGCGTAGATGTGAGAGGGAACACTGAAGCTTTCTTT.